These 30 T cell receptor beta chains were sequenced from one sample in a study of T cells in Graves' hyperthyroidism and ophthalmopathy. RNA transcripts served as the template for amplifying TCR beta CDR3 regions. HTBI primers were the set used in a first-round RT-PCR of the TCR CDR3. One entry per CDR3 protein results from TCRdb running MiXCR on the multiplex PCR reads. The table shows about 560,000 distinct CDR3 sequences, with 16% occurring only once. The sequenced material came from blood. The receptors derive from a woman aged 18-29 years with Graves' hyperthyroidism.

J is TRBJ1-1 and V is TRBV6-2 or TRBV6-3; D might be TRBD1 (5 bases). This CDR3 is built from 14 residues. CDR1 MNHEY and CDR2 SVGEGT come from the germline V gene. V lost 5 bases, J lost 4 bases, and 14 bases lay in between. This CDR3 reads CASSRLGGRTEAFF. The CDR3 coding sequence is TGTGCCAGCAGTCGACTGGGGGGTCGCACTGAAGCTTTCTTT.

This clonotype was counted many times. The chain recombines TRBV3-1 with TRBJ2-7; no clear D gene. The CDR3 covers 13 residues. Germline lookup yields CDR1 LGHDT and CDR2 YNNKEL (reference sequence). V dropped 1 base and J dropped 7 bases, with 11 bases sitting between them. CDR3 residues: CASSQGRSSEQYF. The DNA for the CDR3 is TGTGCCAGCAGCCAAGGTCGGTCGTCAGAGCAGTACTTC.

This clonotype was recorded many times. The chain joins TRBV28 to TRBJ2-5, with 9 bases lining up with TRBD2. The length of the CDR3 is 16 residues. Germline loops: CDR1 MDHEN, CDR2 SYDVKM. V dropped 5 bases and J dropped 2; count of bases not matched to a gene: 9. Here the CDR3 reads CASSPRLAVVQETQYF. CDR3 bases: TGTGCCAGCAGTCCAAGACTAGCGGTCGTACAAGAGACCCAGTACTTC.

This clonotype was seen ten or more times. The chain combines TRBV30 with TRBJ1-1; D is unclear. CDR3 length: 14 residues. Trimming removed 0 bases at V and 4 bases at J, with 12 bases between. Germline CDR1 GTSNPN, CDR2 SVGIG (reference sequence). CDR3: CAWSVRWKSTEAFF. The CDR3, as DNA: TGTGCCTGGAGTGTACGATGGAAGAGCACTGAAGCTTTCTTT.

This clonotype was seen repeatedly, ten times or more. The chain is built from TRBV28 and TRBJ1-6, with D perhaps matching TRBD1 (5 bases). This CDR3 region has 17 residues. V lost 8 bases, J lost 2 bases, and 19 bases lay in between. Looked up from germline, CDR1 is MDHEN and CDR2 is SYDVKM. Here the CDR3 reads CASRLRAGPTYNSPLHF. For the CDR3, the DNA is TGTGCCAGCCGCTTGAGGGCAGGGCCTACCTATAATTCACCCCTCCACTTT.

This clonotype was counted ten times or more. This sequence joins TRBV11-1 and TRBJ2-3, with unresolved D. Deletions cut 2 bases from V and 3 bases from J, with 6 bases between. The V gene's germline CDR1 is SGHAT and CDR2 FQDESV (reference sequence). The CDR3 totals 13 residues. The CDR3 reads CASSLSETDTQYF. The CDR3 DNA is TGTGCCAGCAGCTTATCGGAGACAGATACGCAGTATTTT.

The chain carries TRBV19 and TRBJ1-2; no definite D call. Looked up from germline, CDR1 is LNHDA and CDR2 is SQIVND (reference sequence). The CDR3 is made up of 11 amino acids. The ends were cut back, 11 bases at V and 6 bases at J, with 13 bases in the middle. CDR3 sequence reads: CAGQDPHGYTF. The CDR3 region has the DNA TGTGCCGGTCAGGACCCACATGGCTACACCTTC.

This clonotype appeared a few times. The CDR3 DNA is TGTGCCAGCAGCCAAGATAGAGGAAGGGGCGGGGAGCTGTTTTTT. Its protein is CASSQDRGRGGELFF. J is TRBJ2-2 and V is TRBV3-1; TRBD1 is a possible D gene (5 bases). V was trimmed by 0 bases and J by 7 bases, leaving 12 bases between them. Germline CDR1 is LGHDT and CDR2 is YNNKEL (reference sequence). The CDR3 runs to 15 residues.

This chain uses TRBV13 with TRBJ2-7; D is uncertain. The CDR3 runs 15 residues. V was clipped by 0 bases and J by 2 bases, with 11 bases between them. CDR1 and CDR2 from the germline V gene are PRHDT and FYEKMQ (reference sequence). The CDR3, as DNA: TGTGCCAGCAGCTTAGGCAGGCGGACGACCTACGAGCAGTACTTC. Translation gives CASSLGRRTTYEQYF.

The rearrangement uses TRBV14 and TRBJ2-3; 9 nucleotides line up with TRBD1. The germline gives CDR1 SGHDN, CDR2 FVKESK. The CDR3 length is 17 residues. The J segment lost 0 bases and the V segment lost 1 base, leaving 5 bases of the junction unmatched. Here the CDR3 reads CASSQGRGQGSTDTQYF. The CDR3 region has the DNA TGTGCCAGCAGCCAAGGACGCGGACAGGGGAGCACAGATACGCAGTATTTT.

V usage is TRBV3-1 and J usage is TRBJ2-1; 10 bases match TRBD1. Germline V gene sequence: CDR1 LGHDT, CDR2 YNNKEL (reference sequence). V was clipped by 3 bases and J by 7 bases; unmatched bases: 6. The CDR3 spans 15 residues. CDR3 nucleotide sequence: TGTGCCAGCAGCCACCGGGACAGGGGTGGGAATGAGCAGTTCTTC. Translation gives CASSHRDRGGNEQFF.

This clonotype was counted ten times or more. This rearrangement joins TRBV11-2 to TRBJ1-6; D gene unclear. Germline V lookup: CDR1 SGHAT, CDR2 FQNNGV. The V and J ends lost 5 bases and 1 base respectively, with 12 bases between them. CDR3 length equals 16 residues. In nucleotides, the CDR3 is TGTGCCAGCAGCCTGATGGTGCGGTCCTATAATTCACCCCTCCACTTT. Translating gives CASSLMVRSYNSPLHF.

Only a few counts were recorded for this clonotype. The chain combines TRBV6-2 or TRBV6-3 with TRBJ1-1; D is uncertain. The CDR3 has 13 residues. The V gene lost 5 bases and the J gene lost 3 bases, with 10 bases spanning the gap. Germline-derived CDR1 and CDR2 are MNHEY and SVGEGT. The CDR3 bases are TGTGCCAGCAGTCCCGTACAGCACACTGAAGCTTTCTTT. This sequence encodes CASSPVQHTEAFF.

The chain carries TRBV28 and TRBJ1-2; 7 bases are shared with TRBD1. V lost 6 bases, J lost 4 bases, and 8 bases stayed unmatched. The CDR3 is made up of 14 amino acids. Germline loops: CDR1 MDHEN, CDR2 SYDVKM. CDR3 nucleotides: TGTGCCAGCAGCCACCGGGACAGAACCTATGGCTACACCTTC. Amino acids: CASSHRDRTYGYTF.

In this sample, this clonotype turned up many times. The CDR3 coding sequence is TGCGCCAGCAGCATAGCGGGAGCCTACGAGCAGTACTTC. Translated, it gives CASSIAGAYEQYF. V gene TRBV5-1 combines with J gene TRBJ2-7, with 9 bases identical to TRBD2. The germline V gene has CDR1 SGHRS and CDR2 YFSETQ. The V and J ends lost 4 bases and 2 bases, in that order; junction bases with no gene match: 1. The CDR3 consists of 13 residues.

This clonotype was counted only a few times. The chain has TRBV6-1 and TRBJ2-7, with no clear D. Per germline, CDR1 MNHNS and CDR2 SASEGT. The CDR3 extends over 13 amino acids. The germline V and J ends were trimmed by 6 bases and 5 bases, with 14 bases remaining between them. This chain's CDR3 is CASSPSAAHEQYF. CDR3 nucleotides: TGTGCCAGCAGCCCATCGGCCGCCCACGAGCAGTACTTC.

There are many counts of this clonotype. The chain combines TRBV6-2 or TRBV6-3 with TRBJ2-6; D is possibly TRBD1 (6 bases). The CDR3 extends over 19 amino acids. Trimming cost V 6 bases and J 1 base, with 22 bases left between them. CDR1 and CDR2 (germline): MNHEY, SVGEGT. This CDR3 reads CASSSGYRVETSGANVLTF. In DNA, the CDR3 is TGTGCCAGCAGCTCAGGGTACAGGGTTGAGACATCTGGGGCCAACGTCCTGACTTTC.

The J gene is TRBJ1-2, the V gene TRBV14; possible D gene TRBD1, 5 bases. Germline V gene lookup returns CDR1 SGHDN and CDR2 FVKESK. V was clipped by 1 base and J by 7 bases, with 13 bases between them. The CDR3 has 14 amino acids. The CDR3 DNA reads as TGTGCCAGCAGCCAAGTTAGGGGACTGGGTGGCTACACCTTC. This codes for CASSQVRGLGGYTF.

This clonotype appeared many times. This chain connects TRBV12-5 to TRBJ2-3, with D unresolved. There are 15 residues in the CDR3. V was trimmed by 5 bases and J by 2 bases, leaving 14 bases between them. The germline CDR1 and CDR2 sequences are LGHNT and FRNRAP. CDR3 amino acids: CASGPGSANTDTQYF. CDR3 bases: TGTGCTAGTGGTCCTGGGTCAGCGAACACAGATACGCAGTATTTT.

This clonotype was counted at least ten times. V usage is TRBV20-1 and J usage is TRBJ2-7, with 10 bases lining up with TRBD2. V trimming: 2 bases; J trimming: 5 bases; junction bases outside the gene matches: 9. The germline gives CDR1 DFQATT, CDR2 SNEGSKA (reference sequence). The CDR3 spans 15 residues. In nucleotides, the CDR3 is TGCAGTGCTAGATCTCTAGCGGGAGAGGCCAACGAGCAGTACTTC. Its protein product is CSARSLAGEANEQYF.

At least ten counts were recorded for this clonotype. This rearrangement joins TRBV11-3 to TRBJ1-1, with 7 bases identical to TRBD1. Trimming removed 5 bases from V and 4 bases from J; junction bases left unmatched: 10. The germline gives CDR1 SGHNT, CDR2 YENEEA. The CDR3 length is 15 residues. The CDR3 sequence is CASSPTGTAVTEAFF. The CDR3 DNA follows: TGTGCCAGCAGCCCAACCGGGACAGCGGTCACTGAAGCTTTCTTT.

Many counts were recorded for this clonotype. The genes are TRBV24-1 and TRBJ1-1, with TRBD1 as a possible D gene (5 bases). Per the germline V gene, CDR1 is KGHDR and CDR2 is SFDVKD. This CDR3 is 13 amino acids long. Trimming removed 7 bases at V and 4 bases at J, with 12 bases between. CDR3 sequence (DNA): TGTGCCACCAGCCTTGGACAATCCACTGAAGCTTTCTTT. Protein: CATSLGQSTEAFF.

This clonotype was seen just once. CDR3 amino acids: CASSPKVGLAGGPSTDTQYF. The CDR3 coding sequence is TGTGCCAGCTCACCAAAGGTGGGACTAGCGGGAGGGCCCTCCACAGATACGCAGTATTTT. The rearrangement links TRBV18 to TRBJ2-3; 16 positions agree with TRBD2. Per the germline V gene, CDR1 is KGHSH and CDR2 is LQKENI. CDR3 length: 20 residues. The V segment lost 2 bases and the J segment 2 bases; nucleotides outside the gene matches: 10.

This clonotype was counted between two and nine times. CDR3 in DNA: TGTGCCAGCAGCCGCCGACAGGAGGGCAATCAGCCCCAGCATTTT. It is translated as CASSRRQEGNQPQHF. The rearrangement links TRBV4-2 to TRBJ1-5; D is perhaps TRBD1 (6 bases). The CDR3 runs to 15 residues. Germline V lookup: CDR1 LGHNA, CDR2 YNFKEQ. V lost 4 bases, J lost 2 bases, and 12 bases lay in between.

This clonotype was observed at least ten times. This chain connects TRBV20-1 to TRBJ1-1, with a tentative D call TRBD1 (6 bases). Trimming pared 4 bases from V and 3 bases from J, leaving 15 bases between. This CDR3 region has 14 residues. CDR1 and CDR2 (germline): DFQATT, SNEGSKA (reference sequence). The CDR3, as DNA: TGCAGTGCTACCTCGACAGGCGGATACACTGAAGCTTTCTTT. It is translated as CSATSTGGYTEAFF.

The J gene is TRBJ2-3, the V gene TRBV5-1; D gene uncertain. V lost 4 bases to trimming and J lost 1 base, with 16 bases between them. Per germline, CDR1 SGHRS and CDR2 YFSETQ. The CDR3 is made up of 16 amino acids. CDR3 nucleotides: TGCGCCAGCAGCCCAGGACCCGGGTCGGGCACAGATACGCAGTATTTT. Amino acids: CASSPGPGSGTDTQYF.

This clonotype has more than one count but fewer than ten. The chain employs TRBV19 and TRBJ1-1; D is ambiguous. Looked up from germline, CDR1 is LNHDA and CDR2 is SQIVND (reference sequence). The CDR3 consists of 14 residues. The V end was cut by 3 bases, the J end by 1 base, with 9 bases between. CDR3 loop: CASSIKSPNTEAFF. CDR3 in DNA: TGTGCCAGTAGTATTAAGAGTCCGAACACTGAAGCTTTCTTT.

This clonotype was counted only a few times. J is TRBJ2-1 and V is TRBV11-2; 8 bases map to TRBD1. J gave up 10 bases and V 1 base, and 21 bases lay outside the gene matches. The CDR3 loop spans 19 amino acids. Germline CDR1 SGHAT, CDR2 FQNNGV. The CDR3 region has the DNA TGTGCCAGCAGCTTAGCGAGACAGGGGTGGGCGCGTGTGCGACCCGAGCAGTTCTTC. It codes for CASSLARQGWARVRPEQFF.

This clonotype came up many times. This chain joins TRBV7-9 and TRBJ2-2, with a tentative D call TRBD1 (6 bases). CDR1 is SEHNR, CDR2 FQNEAQ, per germline (reference sequence). The V gene lost 2 bases and the J gene lost 6 bases, with 16 bases spanning the gap. This CDR3 is 16 amino acids long. The CDR3 DNA follows: TGTGCCAGCAGCTTAACCTCCGCAGGGGTCTCCGGGGAGCTGTTTTTT. Translation: CASSLTSAGVSGELFF.

This clonotype was observed a handful of times. The chain couples TRBV6-1 to TRBJ2-2; no definite D call. Germline CDR1 MNHNS, CDR2 SASEGT. V lost 6 bases and J 1 base, leaving 9 bases between the germline ends. This CDR3 contains 14 residues. Written as DNA, the CDR3 is TGTGCCAGCAGGAACCCTCAGAACACCGGGGAGCTGTTTTTT. This codes for CASRNPQNTGELFF.